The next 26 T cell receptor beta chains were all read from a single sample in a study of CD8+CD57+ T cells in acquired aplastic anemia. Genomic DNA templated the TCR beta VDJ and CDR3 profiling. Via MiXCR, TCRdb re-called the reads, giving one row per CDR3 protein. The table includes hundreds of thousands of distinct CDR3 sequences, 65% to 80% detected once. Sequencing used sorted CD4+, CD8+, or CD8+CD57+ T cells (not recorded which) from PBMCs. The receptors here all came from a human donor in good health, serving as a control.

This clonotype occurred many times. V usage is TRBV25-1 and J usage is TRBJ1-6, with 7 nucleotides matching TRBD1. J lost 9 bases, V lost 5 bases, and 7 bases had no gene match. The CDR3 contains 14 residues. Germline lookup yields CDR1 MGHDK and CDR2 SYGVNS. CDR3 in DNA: TGTGCCAGCAGTACGACAGGGTGGAGTTCACCCCTCCACTTT. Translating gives CASSTTGWSSPLHF.

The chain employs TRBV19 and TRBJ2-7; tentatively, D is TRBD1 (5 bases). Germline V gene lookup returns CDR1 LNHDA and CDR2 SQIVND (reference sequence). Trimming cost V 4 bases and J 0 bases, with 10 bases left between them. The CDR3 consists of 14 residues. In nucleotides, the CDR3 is TGTGCCAGTAGTAGCAGGGTAAACTCCTACGAGCAGTACTTC. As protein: CASSSRVNSYEQYF.

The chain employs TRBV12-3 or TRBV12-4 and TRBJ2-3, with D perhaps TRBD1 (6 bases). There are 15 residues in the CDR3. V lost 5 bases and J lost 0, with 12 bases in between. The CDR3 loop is CASSPRQASTDTQYF. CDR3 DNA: TGTGCCAGCAGTCCCCGACAGGCCAGCACAGATACGCAGTATTTT.

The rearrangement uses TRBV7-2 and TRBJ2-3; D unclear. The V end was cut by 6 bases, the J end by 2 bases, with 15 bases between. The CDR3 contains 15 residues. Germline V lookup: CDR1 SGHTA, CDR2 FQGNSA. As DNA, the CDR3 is TGTGCCAGCAGTCCCTCGTCTAGTAACACAGATACGCAGTATTTT. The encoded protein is CASSPSSSNTDTQYF.

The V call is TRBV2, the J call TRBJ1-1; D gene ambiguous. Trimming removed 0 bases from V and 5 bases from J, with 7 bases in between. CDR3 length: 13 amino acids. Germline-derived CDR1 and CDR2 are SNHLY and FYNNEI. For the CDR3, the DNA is TGTGCCAGCAGTGAAGCCGGGGATACTGAAGCTTTCTTT. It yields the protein CASSEAGDTEAFF.

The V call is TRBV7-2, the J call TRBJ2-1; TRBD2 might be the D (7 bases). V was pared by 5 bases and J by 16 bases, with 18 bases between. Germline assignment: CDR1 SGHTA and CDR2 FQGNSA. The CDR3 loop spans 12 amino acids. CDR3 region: CASSQDKGGQFF. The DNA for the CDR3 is TGTGCCAGCAGCCAAGATAAGGGGGGGCAATTCTTC.

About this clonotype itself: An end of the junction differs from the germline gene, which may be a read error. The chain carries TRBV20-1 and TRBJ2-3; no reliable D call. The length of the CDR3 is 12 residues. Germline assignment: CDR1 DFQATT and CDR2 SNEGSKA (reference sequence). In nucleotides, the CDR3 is TGCAGTGCTGAGGTTCGAACAGTTACGCAGTATTTT. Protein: CSAEVRTVTQYF.

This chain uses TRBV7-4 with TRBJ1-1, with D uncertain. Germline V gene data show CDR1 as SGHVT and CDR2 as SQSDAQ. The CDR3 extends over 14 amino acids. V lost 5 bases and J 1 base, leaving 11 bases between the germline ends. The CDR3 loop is CASSVGWGNTEAFF. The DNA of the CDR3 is TGTGCCAGCAGCGTAGGATGGGGGAACACTGAAGCTTTCTTT.

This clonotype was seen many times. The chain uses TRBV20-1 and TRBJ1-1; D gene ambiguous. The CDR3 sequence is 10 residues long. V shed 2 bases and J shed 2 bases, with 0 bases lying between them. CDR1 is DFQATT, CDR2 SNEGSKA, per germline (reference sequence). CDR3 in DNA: TGCAGTGCTAGAAACACTGAAGCTTTCTTT. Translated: CSARNTEAFF.

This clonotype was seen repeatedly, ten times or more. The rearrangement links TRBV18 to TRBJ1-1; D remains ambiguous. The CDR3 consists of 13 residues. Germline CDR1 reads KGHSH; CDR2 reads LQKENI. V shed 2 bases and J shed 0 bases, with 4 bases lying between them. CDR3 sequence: CASSPSMNTEAFF. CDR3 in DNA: TGTGCCAGCTCACCATCCATGAACACTGAAGCTTTCTTT.

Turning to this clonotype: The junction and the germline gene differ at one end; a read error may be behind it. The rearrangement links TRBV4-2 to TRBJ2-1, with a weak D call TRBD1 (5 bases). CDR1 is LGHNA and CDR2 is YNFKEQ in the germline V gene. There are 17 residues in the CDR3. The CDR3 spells CASSQDQGAPPYNEQFF. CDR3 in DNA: TGTGCCAGCAGCCAAGATCAGGGCGCGCCTCCCTACAACGAGCAGTTCTTC.

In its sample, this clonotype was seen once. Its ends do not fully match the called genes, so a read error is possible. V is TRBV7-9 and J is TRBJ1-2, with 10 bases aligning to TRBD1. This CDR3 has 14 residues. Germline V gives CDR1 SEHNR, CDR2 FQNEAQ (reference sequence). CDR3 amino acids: CASSVRQGAYFGYF. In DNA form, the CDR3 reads TGTGCCAGCAGCGTGCGACAGGGGGCCTATTTTGGCTACTTC.

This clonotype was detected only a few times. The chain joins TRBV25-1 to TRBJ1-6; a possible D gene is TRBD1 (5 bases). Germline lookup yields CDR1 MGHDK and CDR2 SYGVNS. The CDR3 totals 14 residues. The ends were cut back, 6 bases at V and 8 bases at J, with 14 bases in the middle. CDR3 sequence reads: CASRGGLGDSPLHF. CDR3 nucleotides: TGTGCCAGCAGGGGAGGTTTGGGGGATTCACCCCTCCACTTT.

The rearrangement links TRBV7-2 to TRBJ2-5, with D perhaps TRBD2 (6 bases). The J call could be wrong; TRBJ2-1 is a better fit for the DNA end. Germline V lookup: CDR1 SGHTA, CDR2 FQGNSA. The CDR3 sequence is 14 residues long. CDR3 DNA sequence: TGTGCCAGCAGCCAAGATGGGTTGGGGGAGGCTCAGTTCTTC. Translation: CASSQDGLGEAQFF.

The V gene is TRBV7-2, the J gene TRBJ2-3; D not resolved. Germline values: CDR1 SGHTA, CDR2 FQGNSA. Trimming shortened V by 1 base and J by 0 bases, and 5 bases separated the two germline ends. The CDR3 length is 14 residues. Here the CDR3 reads CASSLDGSTDTQYF. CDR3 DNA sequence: TGTGCCAGCAGCTTAGACGGGAGCACAGATACGCAGTATTTT.

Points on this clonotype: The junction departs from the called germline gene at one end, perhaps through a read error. The CDR3 loop is CATSRGRRTGGQETQYF. DNA for the CDR3: TGTGCCACCAGCAGAGGTAGGAGGACAGGGGGCCAAGAGACCCAGTACTTC. The chain is built from TRBV9 and TRBJ2-5, with TRBD1 matching 10 bases. In germline, CDR1 is SGDLS, CDR2 YYNGEE. This CDR3 spans 17 amino acids.

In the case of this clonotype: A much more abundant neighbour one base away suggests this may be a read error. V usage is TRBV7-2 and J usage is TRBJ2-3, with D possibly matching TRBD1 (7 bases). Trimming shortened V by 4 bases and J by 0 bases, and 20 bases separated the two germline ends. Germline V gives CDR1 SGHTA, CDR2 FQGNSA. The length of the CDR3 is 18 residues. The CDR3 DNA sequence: TGTGCCAGCAGCTGGCAGGGGGGCGGGGAGGCTAGCACAGATACGCAGTATTTT. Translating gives CASSWQGGGEASTDTQYF.

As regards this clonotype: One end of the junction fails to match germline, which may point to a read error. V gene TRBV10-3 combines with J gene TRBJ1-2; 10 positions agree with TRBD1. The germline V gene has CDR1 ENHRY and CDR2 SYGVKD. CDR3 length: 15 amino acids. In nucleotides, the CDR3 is TGTGCCAGCAGTATCCGTGGACAGGGGGACTATGGCTACACCTTC. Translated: CASSIRGQGDYGYTF.

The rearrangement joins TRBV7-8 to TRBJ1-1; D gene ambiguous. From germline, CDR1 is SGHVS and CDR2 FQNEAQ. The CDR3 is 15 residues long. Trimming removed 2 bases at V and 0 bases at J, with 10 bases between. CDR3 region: CASSLSGAMNTEAFF. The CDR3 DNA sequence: TGTGCCAGCAGCTTAAGCGGAGCTATGAACACTGAAGCTTTCTTT.

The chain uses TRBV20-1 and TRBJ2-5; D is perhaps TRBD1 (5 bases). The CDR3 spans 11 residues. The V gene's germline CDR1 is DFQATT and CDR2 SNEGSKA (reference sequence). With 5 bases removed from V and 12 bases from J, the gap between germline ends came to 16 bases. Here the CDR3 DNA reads TGCAGTGCTTTCTACCGAGTGACAGAGTACTTC. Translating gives CSAFYRVTEYF.

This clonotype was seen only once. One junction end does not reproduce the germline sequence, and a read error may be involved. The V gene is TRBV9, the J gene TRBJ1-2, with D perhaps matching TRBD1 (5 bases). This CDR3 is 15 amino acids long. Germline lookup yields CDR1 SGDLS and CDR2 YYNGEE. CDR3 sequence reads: CASSPRPGPGDGYTF. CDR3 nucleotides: TGCGCCAGCAGCCCTCGCCCGGGGCCGGGGGACGGCTACACCTTC.

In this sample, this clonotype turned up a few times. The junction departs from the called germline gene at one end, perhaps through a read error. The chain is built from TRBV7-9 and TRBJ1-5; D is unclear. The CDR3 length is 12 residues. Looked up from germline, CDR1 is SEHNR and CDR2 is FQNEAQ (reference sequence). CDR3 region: CASSIDNQSQHF. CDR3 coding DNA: TGTGCCAGCAGCATAGATAATCAGTCCCAGCATTTT.

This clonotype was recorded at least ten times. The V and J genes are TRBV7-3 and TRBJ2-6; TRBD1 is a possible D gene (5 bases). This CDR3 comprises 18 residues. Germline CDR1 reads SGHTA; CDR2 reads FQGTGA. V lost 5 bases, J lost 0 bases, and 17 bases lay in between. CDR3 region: CASSEGFPGPSGANVLTF. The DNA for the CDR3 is TGTGCCAGCAGCGAAGGGTTTCCAGGGCCCTCTGGGGCCAACGTCCTGACTTTC. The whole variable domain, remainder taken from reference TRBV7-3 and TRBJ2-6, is GAGVSQTPSNKVTEKGKYVELRCDPISGHTALYWYRQSLGQGPEFLIYFQGTGAADDSGLPNDRFFAVRPEGSVSTLKIQRTERGDSAVYLCASSEGFPGPSGANVLTFGAGSRLTVL.

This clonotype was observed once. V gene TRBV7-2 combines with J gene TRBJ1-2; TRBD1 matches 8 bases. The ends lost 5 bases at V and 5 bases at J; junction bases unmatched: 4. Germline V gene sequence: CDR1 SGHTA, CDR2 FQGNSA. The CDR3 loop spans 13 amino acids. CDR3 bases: TGTGCCAGCAGCGGTCGGACAGGGTATGGCTACACCTTC. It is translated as CASSGRTGYGYTF.

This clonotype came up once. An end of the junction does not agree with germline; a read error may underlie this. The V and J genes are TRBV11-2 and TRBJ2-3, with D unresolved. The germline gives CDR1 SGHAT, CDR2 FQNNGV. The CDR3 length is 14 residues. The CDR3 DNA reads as TGTGCCAGCAGCCCCAGTTGGGGAACAGACACGCAGTATTTT. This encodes CASSPSWGTDTQYF.

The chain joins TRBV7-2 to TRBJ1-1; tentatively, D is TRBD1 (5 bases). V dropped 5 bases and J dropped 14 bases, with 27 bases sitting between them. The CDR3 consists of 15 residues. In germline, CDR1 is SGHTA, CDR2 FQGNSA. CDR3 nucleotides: TGTGCCAGCAGCCTACCGGGGGAGGGCTTACAGTGGAGCTTCTTT. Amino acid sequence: CASSLPGEGLQWSFF. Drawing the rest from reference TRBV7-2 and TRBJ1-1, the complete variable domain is GAGVSQSPSNKVTEKGKDVELRCDPISGHTALYWYRQSLGQGLEFLIYFQGNSAPDKSGLPSDRFSAERTGGSVSTLTIQRTQQEDSAVYLCASSLPGEGLQWSFFGQGTRLTVV.